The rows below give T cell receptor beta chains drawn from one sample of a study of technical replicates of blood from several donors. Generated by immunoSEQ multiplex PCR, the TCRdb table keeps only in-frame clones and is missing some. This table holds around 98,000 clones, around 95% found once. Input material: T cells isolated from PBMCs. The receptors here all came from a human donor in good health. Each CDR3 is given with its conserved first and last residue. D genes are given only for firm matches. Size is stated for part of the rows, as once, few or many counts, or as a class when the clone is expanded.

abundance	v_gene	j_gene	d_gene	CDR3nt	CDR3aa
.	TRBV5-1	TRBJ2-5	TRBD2	TGCGCCAGCAGCCCAAGTATGGCGGGAGGTCAAGAGACCCAGTACTTC	CASSPSMAGGQETQYF
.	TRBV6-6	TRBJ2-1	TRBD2	TGTGCCAGCAGTTACTTAAATAGCGGGACCGATGAGCAGTTCTTC	CASSYLNSGTDEQFF
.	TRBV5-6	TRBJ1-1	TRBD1	TGTGCCAGCAGCTTGGACAGGGGGCGACTGAACACTGAAGCTTTCTTT	CASSLDRGRLNTEAFF
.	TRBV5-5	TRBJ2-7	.	TGTGCCAGCAGCTTAGGTCCGGGTCCCAGCTCCTACGAGCAGTACTTC	CASSLGPGPSSYEQYF
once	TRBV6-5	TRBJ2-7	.	TGTGCCAGCAGTCATAGGGGCTACGAGCAGTACTTC	CASSHRGYEQYF
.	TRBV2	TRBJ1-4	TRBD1	TGTGCCAGCAGAGATAGTCCAGGGGGTGGGGAAAAACTGTTTTTT	CASRDSPGGGEKLFF
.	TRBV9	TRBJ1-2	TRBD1	TGTGCCAGCAGCGGTGGGACAGGCAGCCTAGGTGGCTACACCTTC	CASSGGTGSLGGYTF
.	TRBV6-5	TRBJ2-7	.	TGTGCCAGCAGTCTAAAGGACAGCTCCTACGAGCAGTACTTC	CASSLKDSSYEQYF
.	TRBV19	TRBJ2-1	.	TGTGCCAGTAGTATTGACAGTGGAAGATACAATGAGCAGTTCTTC	CASSIDSGRYNEQFF
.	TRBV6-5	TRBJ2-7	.	TGTGCCAGCAGTCCCTACGGGGCCTACGAGCAGTACTTC	CASSPYGAYEQYF
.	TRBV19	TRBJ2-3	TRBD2	TGTGCCAGTAGTATAGGGACTAGCGGATACACAGATACGCAGTATTTT	CASSIGTSGYTDTQYF
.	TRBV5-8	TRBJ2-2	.	TGTGCCAGCAGTCTCCACTCTAGGGGTACCGGGGAGCTGTTTTTT	CASSLHSRGTGELFF
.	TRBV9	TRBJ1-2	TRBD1	TGTGCCAGCAGCTCCACCCGCCCGGGACAGGGAACTGCCTATGGCTACACCTTC	CASSSTRPGQGTAYGYTF
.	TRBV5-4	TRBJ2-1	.	TGTGCCAGCAGCTTGGTGACTAGTTACAATGAGCAGTTCTTC	CASSLVTSYNEQFF